Listed below are T cell receptor beta chains from one sample, sequenced in a study of cytomegalovirus exposure and HLA in healthy donors. The method was immunoSEQ multiplex PCR; TCRdb's version includes in-frame clones alone and lacks a portion of them. The sample holds over 200,000 clones, 60% to 80% seen once. The sample taken for sequencing was PBMCs. These receptors came from a male donor in good health and CMV-seronegative. The CDR3 runs from the conserved cysteine through the conserved F or W.

V: TRBV30; J: TRBJ2-7; CDR3: CAWRSQGAGEQYF
V: TRBV7-2; J: TRBJ1-6; CDR3: CASSLDYRSPLHF
V: TRBV7-9; J: TRBJ1-2; CDR3: CASSLASGDGYTF
V: TRBV4-1; J: TRBJ1-2; CDR3: CASSQKLDRDYGYTF
V: TRBV27; J: TRBJ2-2; CDR3: CASSPTGGYTGELFF
V: TRBV7-3; J: TRBJ2-1; CDR3: CASSQGAGVFGSEQFF
V: TRBV7-9; J: TRBJ1-1; CDR3: CASSRFGEGGTEAFF
V: TRBV10-3; J: TRBJ2-3; CDR3: CAIRPLPGLAGEDTQYF
V: TRBV4-3; J: TRBJ1-2; CDR3: CASSFNTGDGYTF
V: TRBV7-2; J: TRBJ2-7; CDR3: CASSSVRGSNEQYF
V: TRBV11-3; J: TRBJ2-1; CDR3: CASSLGTGDNEQFF
V: TRBV9; J: TRBJ2-1; CDR3: CASSARTSGRAEQFF
V: TRBV27; J: TRBJ2-7; CDR3: CASGGQGFSYEQYF
V: TRBV27; J: TRBJ1-3; CDR3: CASSVRAWAGNTIYF
V: TRBV1; J: TRBJ2-1; CDR3: CTSSQPSSSYNEQFF
V: TRBV5-1; J: TRBJ2-4; CDR3: CASSFKTGSVDIQYF
V: TRBV2; J: TRBJ1-2; CDR3: CAILGTDYGYTF
V: TRBV29-1; J: TRBJ2-3; CDR3: CSVPGFLTDTQYF